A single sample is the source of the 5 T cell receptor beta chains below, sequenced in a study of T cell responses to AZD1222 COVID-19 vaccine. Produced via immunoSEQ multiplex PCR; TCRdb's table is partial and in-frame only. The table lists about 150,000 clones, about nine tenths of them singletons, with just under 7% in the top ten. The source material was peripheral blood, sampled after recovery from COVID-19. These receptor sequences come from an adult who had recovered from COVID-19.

The CDR3 region has the DNA TGTGCCAGCAGCTGTACTAGGGCCTACGAGCAGTACTTC. It encodes CASSCTRAYEQYF. The chain combines TRBV7-3 with TRBJ2-7; possibly TRBD2 for D (5 bases). CDR1 and CDR2 from the germline V gene are SGHTA and FQGTGA. CDR3 length: 13 residues. Deletions cut 4 bases from V and 2 bases from J, with 9 bases between.

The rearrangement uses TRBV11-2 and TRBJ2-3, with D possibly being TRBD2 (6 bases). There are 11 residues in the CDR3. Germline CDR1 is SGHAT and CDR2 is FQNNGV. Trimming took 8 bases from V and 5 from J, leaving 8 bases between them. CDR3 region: CASSGGDTQYF. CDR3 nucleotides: TGTGCCAGCTCCGGGGGAGATACGCAGTATTTT.

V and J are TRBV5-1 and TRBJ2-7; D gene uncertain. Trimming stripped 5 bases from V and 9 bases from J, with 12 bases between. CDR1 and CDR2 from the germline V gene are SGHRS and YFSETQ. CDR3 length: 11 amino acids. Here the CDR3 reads CASSDSAGQYF. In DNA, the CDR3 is TGCGCCAGCAGTGATTCGGCAGGGCAGTACTTC. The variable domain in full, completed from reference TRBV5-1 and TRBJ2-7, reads KAGVTQTPRYLIKTRGQQVTLSCSPISGHRSVSWYQQTPGQGLQFLFEYFSETQRNKGNFPGRFSGRQFSNSRSEMNVSTLELGDSALYLCASSDSAGQYFGPGTRLTVT.

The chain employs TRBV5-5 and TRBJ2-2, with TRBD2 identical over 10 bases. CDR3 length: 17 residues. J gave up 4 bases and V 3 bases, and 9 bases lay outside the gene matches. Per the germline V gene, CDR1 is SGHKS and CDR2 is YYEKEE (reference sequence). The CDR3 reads CASSSPAGGPVTGELFF. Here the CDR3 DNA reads TGTGCCAGCAGCTCTCCAGCGGGGGGGCCGGTCACCGGGGAGCTGTTTTTT.

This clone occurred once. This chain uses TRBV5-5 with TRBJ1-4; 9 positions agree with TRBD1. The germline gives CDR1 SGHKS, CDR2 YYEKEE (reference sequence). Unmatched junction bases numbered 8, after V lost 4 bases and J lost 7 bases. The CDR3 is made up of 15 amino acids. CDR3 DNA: TGTGCCAGCAGCGAATCCGGGACAGGGCTTGAAAAACTGTTTTTT. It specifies CASSESGTGLEKLFF.